The 21 T cell receptor beta chains presented below share a single source sample, sequenced in a study of regulatory T cells in long-lasting Graves disease. Time point: newly diagnosed GD, antithyroid drugs for less than 3 months. Researchers made the TCR library from RNA that was extracted from PBMCs. Construction of the TCR beta libraries employed iRepertoire HTBI primers in conjunction with Arm-PCR of CDR3 regions. From the multiplex PCR reads, TCRdb called clonotypes with MiXCR, one entry per CDR3 protein. Counted here are roughly 500,000 distinct CDR3 sequences, 14% occurring once; the ten biggest clones make up approximately 15%. This same sample was also taken into another study, of T cells in Graves' hyperthyroidism and ophthalmopathy.

Sequences were derived from peripheral blood mononuclear cells (PBMCs), sampled at new diagnosis, from a patient treated with antithyroid drugs. The receptors originated from a woman aged 45-59 years with Graves disease.

V gene TRBV30 combines with J gene TRBJ2-7, with D possibly being TRBD1 (5 bases). The CDR3 runs to 13 residues. Trimming took 1 base from V and 0 from J, leaving 7 bases between them. Germline lookup yields CDR1 GTSNPN and CDR2 SVGIG (reference sequence). Here the CDR3 reads CAWSEGDSYEQYF. For the CDR3, the DNA is TGTGCCTGGAGTGAAGGGGACTCCTACGAGCAGTACTTC.

Only a few counts were recorded for this clonotype. The chain has TRBV16 and TRBJ1-4; no definite D call. Trimming shortened V by 0 bases and J by 6 bases, and 8 bases separated the two germline ends. Germline CDR1 reads KGHSY; CDR2 reads FQNENV. The CDR3 runs to 14 residues. CDR3 DNA: TGTGCCAGCAGCCAATCTTCGGAGGATGAAAAACTGTTTTTT. Translated: CASSQSSEDEKLFF.

In this sample, this clonotype turned up many times. Here the CDR3 DNA reads TGTGCCAGCAGCTTAGCGGGGGGACCCTCCTACGAGCAGTACTTC. Translation: CASSLAGGPSYEQYF. The chain carries TRBV11-2 and TRBJ2-7; 7 bases are shared with TRBD2. This CDR3 comprises 15 residues. Germline CDR1 and CDR2: SGHAT and FQNNGV. Trimming at V came to 1 base and at J to 0 bases, leaving 3 bases not matched to a gene.

This clonotype was detected many times. CDR3 sequence: CASSEGMTTDTQYF. CDR3 coding DNA: TGTGCCAGCAGTGAAGGGATGACCACAGATACGCAGTATTTT. This chain links TRBV2 with TRBJ2-3; D unclear. V lost 1 base to trimming and J lost 2 bases, with 7 bases between them. The CDR3 consists of 14 residues. CDR1 and CDR2 from the germline V gene are SNHLY and FYNNEI. The complete variable domain, with remaining parts taken from reference TRBV2 and TRBJ2-3, reads EPEVTQTPSHQVTQMGQEVILRCVPISNHLYFYWYRQILGQKVEFLVSFYNNEISEKSEIFDDQFSVERPDGSNFTLKIRSTKLEDSAMYFCASSEGMTTDTQYFGPGTRLTVL.

In its sample, this clonotype was seen many times. V is TRBV28 and J is TRBJ2-1, with no clear D. Germline lookup yields CDR1 MDHEN and CDR2 SYDVKM. The CDR3 has 13 amino acids. Between the trimmed V and J ends, which lost 1 base and 10 bases, there was a span of 11 bases. This CDR3 is CASSLSSIREQFF. CDR3 bases: TGTGCCAGCAGTTTATCTAGTATAAGAGAGCAGTTCTTC.

The J gene is TRBJ1-1, the V gene TRBV30; D ambiguous. The CDR3 has 13 residues. CDR1 and CDR2 (germline): GTSNPN, SVGIG (reference sequence). Trimming took off 0 bases at V and 5 bases at J, with 10 bases between the two ends. DNA of the CDR3: TGTGCCTGGAGTGTACAGACGGTGACTGAAGCTTTCTTT. Protein: CAWSVQTVTEAFF.

This clonotype was detected a few times. V gene TRBV30 combines with J gene TRBJ1-4; D is possibly TRBD1 (5 bases). Germline V gives CDR1 GTSNPN, CDR2 SVGIG (reference sequence). The CDR3 is 13 amino acids. Trimming took off 2 bases at V and 8 bases at J, with 12 bases between the two ends. CDR3 in amino acids: CAWSTQGSEKLFF. CDR3 coding DNA: TGTGCCTGGAGTACTCAGGGTAGCGAAAAACTGTTTTTT.

This clonotype was detected only a few times. J is TRBJ2-2 and V is TRBV20-1; 9 nucleotides line up with TRBD1. The CDR3 extends over 14 amino acids. V dropped 5 bases and J dropped 7; count of bases not matched to a gene: 8. Germline V lookup: CDR1 DFQATT, CDR2 SNEGSKA (reference sequence). CDR3: CSASGTGIGGELFF. CDR3 in DNA: TGCAGTGCTTCCGGGACAGGGATAGGCGGGGAGCTGTTTTTT.

The rearrangement links TRBV28 to TRBJ2-3; TRBD1 matches 11 bases. With 5 bases clipped from V and 14 bases from J, the junction kept 6 bases outside the gene matches. There are 12 residues in the CDR3. The germline V gene has CDR1 MDHEN and CDR2 SYDVKM. For the CDR3, the DNA is TGTGCCAGCAGTACGGGACAGGGGGACAGGTATTTT. Amino acids: CASSTGQGDRYF.

About this clonotype: A read error likely explains this, since a far larger clone differs by one base. The chain recombines TRBV11-2 with TRBJ2-2; 10 bases map to TRBD2. The length of the CDR3 is 15 residues. The germline gives CDR1 SGHAT, CDR2 FQNNGV. Written as DNA, the CDR3 is TGTGCCAGCCGGAGCGGGAGGGCCGATACCGGGGATCTGTTTTTT. This codes for CASRSGRADTGDLFF.

This clonotype was found many times. The V gene is TRBV7-3, the J gene TRBJ1-1; D might be TRBD1 (5 bases). Between the trimmed V and J ends, which lost 4 bases and 1 base, there was a span of 13 bases. Germline CDR1 and CDR2: SGHTA and FQGTGA. The CDR3 sequence is 15 residues long. CDR3 DNA sequence: TGTGCCAGCAGCTCCGGGGCGGGGCGGAACACTGAAGCTTTCTTT. Residues: CASSSGAGRNTEAFF. The complete variable domain, with remaining parts taken from reference TRBV7-3 and TRBJ1-1, reads GAGVSQTPSNKVTEKGKYVELRCDPISGHTALYWYRQSLGQGPEFLIYFQGTGAADDSGLPNDRFFAVRPEGSVSTLKIQRTERGDSAVYLCASSSGAGRNTEAFFGQGTRLTVV.

This clonotype was recorded at least ten times. The chain combines TRBV18 with TRBJ2-7, with 7 bases identical to TRBD1. J gave up 7 bases and V 4 bases, and 10 bases lay outside the gene matches. Germline assignment: CDR1 KGHSH and CDR2 LQKENI. The CDR3 consists of 14 residues. CDR3 protein: CASSLDREQEEQYF. For the CDR3, the DNA is TGTGCCAGCTCACTTGACAGGGAACAAGAAGAGCAGTACTTC.

In its sample, this clonotype was seen many times. The rearrangement uses TRBV28 and TRBJ2-4; D is possibly TRBD1 or TRBD2 (5 bases each). Germline CDR1 and CDR2: MDHEN and SYDVKM. The length of the CDR3 is 16 residues. Deletions cut 6 bases from V and 0 bases from J, with 15 bases between. CDR3 sequence reads: CASSPGTKLAKNIQYF. CDR3 sequence (DNA): TGTGCCAGCAGCCCAGGGACGAAGCTAGCCAAAAACATTCAGTACTTC.

This clonotype was seen repeatedly, ten times or more. V is TRBV27 and J is TRBJ2-4; 9 nucleotides agree with TRBD1. This CDR3 is 14 amino acids long. Germline CDR1 reads MNHEY; CDR2 reads SMNVEV (reference sequence). The ends lost 4 bases at V and 9 bases at J; junction bases unmatched: 7. The CDR3 sequence is CASSSDRGGSIQYF. CDR3 DNA: TGTGCCAGCAGTTCGGACAGGGGAGGGAGCATTCAGTACTTC.

V and J are TRBV6-2 or TRBV6-3 and TRBJ1-6; 8 bases align to TRBD1. V was pared by 2 bases and J by 6 bases, with 12 bases of the junction left unmatched. This CDR3 contains 18 residues. The germline gives CDR1 MNHEY, CDR2 SVGEGT. The CDR3 spells CASSYRTGTNLRNSPLHF. In nucleotides, the CDR3 is TGTGCCAGCAGTTACCGGACAGGGACCAACCTACGTAATTCACCCCTCCACTTT.

The J gene is TRBJ2-5, the V gene TRBV2; 8 bases are a match to TRBD2. The V segment lost 7 bases and the J segment 5 bases; nucleotides outside the gene matches: 6. Germline V gives CDR1 SNHLY, CDR2 FYNNEI. The CDR3 is made up of 13 amino acids. Here the CDR3 DNA reads TGTGCCAGCATGGGACTAGTTTACGAGACCCAGTACTTC. Translated: CASMGLVYETQYF.

This clonotype appeared many times. The chain couples TRBV2 to TRBJ2-1, with D uncertain. V shed 1 base and J shed 5 bases, with 12 bases lying between them. The germline CDR1 and CDR2 sequences are SNHLY and FYNNEI. This CDR3 region has 15 residues. The CDR3 sequence: CASSEGPARNNEQFF. The CDR3 DNA reads as TGTGCCAGCAGTGAAGGCCCAGCCCGGAACAATGAGCAGTTCTTC. The full variable domain, completed using reference TRBV2 and TRBJ2-1, is EPEVTQTPSHQVTQMGQEVILRCVPISNHLYFYWYRQILGQKVEFLVSFYNNEISEKSEIFDDQFSVERPDGSNFTLKIRSTKLEDSAMYFCASSEGPARNNEQFFGPGTRLTVL.

The chain uses TRBV28 and TRBJ1-2, with unresolved D. This CDR3 is built from 12 residues. Trimming pared 4 bases from V and 4 bases from J, leaving 7 bases between. In germline, CDR1 is MDHEN, CDR2 SYDVKM. The CDR3 sequence: CASSYQLYGYTF. For the CDR3, the DNA is TGTGCCAGCAGTTATCAGCTCTATGGCTACACCTTC.

This clonotype was counted only a few times. Possible read error: a much larger clone is one base away. The rearrangement joins TRBV5-1 to TRBJ2-2; maybe TRBD2 (6 bases). Germline values: CDR1 SGHRS, CDR2 YFSETQ. This CDR3 is 15 amino acids long. CDR3 coding DNA: TGCGCCAACAGCTCCAGGGAGGAGAACACCGGGGAGCTGTTTTTT. Protein: CANSSREENTGELFF. The full variable domain, completed using reference TRBV5-1 and TRBJ2-2, is KAGVTQTPRYLIKTRGQQVTLSCSPISGHRSVSWYQQTPGQGLQFLFEYFSETQRNKGNFPGRFSGRQFSNSRSEMNVSTLELGDSALYLCANSSREENTGELFFGEGSRLTVL.

The genes are TRBV7-3 and TRBJ2-2; D may be TRBD2 (5 bases). V was clipped by 3 bases and J by 2 bases, with 16 bases between them. The CDR3 is 17 amino acids. Looked up from germline, CDR1 is SGHTA and CDR2 is FQGTGA. CDR3 in amino acids: CASSLRGGPLNTGELFF. In nucleotides, the CDR3 is TGTGCCAGCAGCTTGCGCGGAGGCCCTCTTAACACCGGGGAGCTGTTTTTT.

The chain uses TRBV20-1 and TRBJ2-1; 14 positions match TRBD2. This CDR3 region has 19 residues. Per the germline V gene, CDR1 is DFQATT and CDR2 is SNEGSKA (reference sequence). The ends lost 7 bases at V and 2 bases at J; junction bases unmatched: 16. CDR3 region: CSVGGLGLAGEAPYNEQFF. The DNA of the CDR3 is TGCAGTGTTGGGGGGTTGGGACTAGCGGGAGAGGCCCCCTACAATGAGCAGTTCTTC.